Below, one T cell receptor (beta chain) is given with its context. The assay was immunoSEQ multiplex PCR, and TCRdb's table has in-frame clones only and misses some. The sample yields approximately 180,000 clones, 75% to 85% seen once. The data stem from a study of blood T cell repertoires in COVID-19. The CDR3 is made up of 13 amino acids. Trimming pared 6 bases from V and 3 bases from J, leaving 11 bases between. The material sequenced was PBMCs or T cells enriched from blood (not recorded which). The chain is built from TRBV12-3 or TRBV12-4 and TRBJ1-2; D gene uncertain. The TCR sequence derives from a man aged 50-59 years who had recovered from COVID-19. The CDR3 coding sequence is TGTGCCAGCAGAGATACAGCTCACTATGGCTACACCTTC. It yields the protein CASRDTAHYGYTF.